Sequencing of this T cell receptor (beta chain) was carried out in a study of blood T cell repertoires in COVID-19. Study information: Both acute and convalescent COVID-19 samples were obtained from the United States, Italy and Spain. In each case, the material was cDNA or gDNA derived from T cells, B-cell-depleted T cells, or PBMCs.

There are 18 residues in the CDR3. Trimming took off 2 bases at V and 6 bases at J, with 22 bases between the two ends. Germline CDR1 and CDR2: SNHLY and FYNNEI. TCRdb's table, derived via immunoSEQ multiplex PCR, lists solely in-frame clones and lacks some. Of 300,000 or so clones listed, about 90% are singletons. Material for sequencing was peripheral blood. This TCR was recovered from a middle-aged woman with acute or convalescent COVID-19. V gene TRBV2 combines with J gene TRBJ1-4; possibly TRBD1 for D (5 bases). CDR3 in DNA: TGTGCCAGCAGTGAAAGTTTTATGGGAGGCAGGGATGATGAAAAACTGTTTTTT. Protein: CASSESFMGGRDDEKLFF.